This T cell receptor beta chain comes out of a study of regulatory T cells in long-lasting Graves disease. On the study more broadly: Antithyroid drugs had been given to newly diagnosed Graves' patients for under 3 months.

For TCR beta, libraries came from iRepertoire HTBI primers and Arm-PCR of CDR3 regions. Each CDR3 protein gets one entry after TCRdb re-called the multiplex PCR reads with MiXCR. The sample yields approximately 360,000 distinct CDR3 sequences, 12% seen once. Findings and caveats of the study: TRBV28 was favored in persistent disease, as were TRBJ1-2 and TRBJ2-5.

The CDR3 is made up of 11 amino acids. Germline V CDR1 and CDR2: DFQATT, SNEGSKA (reference sequence). V lost 2 bases and J 1 base, leaving 2 bases between the germline ends. The time point: newly diagnosed GD, antithyroid drugs for less than 3 months. The TCR library was made from RNA extracted from PBMCs. This clonotype was picked up a small number of times. The target antigen is unknown. The same specimen was also included in a second study, on T cells in Graves' hyperthyroidism and ophthalmopathy. That investigation notes: Ophthalmopathy was told apart from stable hyperthyroidism by a 13 V-J model.

This rearrangement joins TRBV20-1 to TRBJ2-5, with D unresolved. The TCR originated in a woman under 30 with Graves disease. Sequencing used peripheral blood mononuclear cells (PBMCs), obtained at new diagnosis, from a patient treated with antithyroid drugs. Here the CDR3 DNA reads TGCAGTGCTAGAACCCAAGAGACCCAGTACTTC. It specifies CSARTQETQYF.